These 14 T cell receptor beta chains were sequenced from one sample in a study of radiotherapy plus CTLA-4 blockade in lung cancer. The table came from immunoSEQ multiplex PCR; TCRdb's copy has only in-frame clones and leaves some out. The table records around 80,000 clones, roughly four fifths of them present only once. Specimen: peripheral blood, collected from a patient treated with radiotherapy plus ipilimumab. These receptors all stem from a human donor with non-small cell lung cancer who had stable disease on radiotherapy plus ipilimumab.

V usage is TRBV2 and J usage is TRBJ2-1; the match to TRBD2 covers 10 bases. This CDR3 has 15 amino acids. V shed 6 bases, J shed 2 bases, and the junction held 4 bases outside the gene matches. Germline CDR1 is SNHLY and CDR2 is FYNNEI. The DNA for the CDR3 is TGTGCCAGCAGGGCTAGCGGGAGCACCTACAATGAGCAGTTCTTC. It encodes CASRASGSTYNEQFF.

The chain uses TRBV6-5 and TRBJ1-6, with D possibly TRBD1 on 5 matching bases. V shed 2 bases and J shed 5 bases, with 13 bases lying between them. In germline, CDR1 is MNHEY, CDR2 SVGAGI. The CDR3 sequence is 16 residues long. The CDR3 DNA is TGTGCCAGCAGTTACGGATCAGGGTCCGATAATTCACCCCTCCACTTT. This translates into CASSYGSGSDNSPLHF.

The chain recombines TRBV7-8 with TRBJ1-1, with unresolved D. With 5 bases removed from V and 1 base from J, the gap between germline ends came to 17 bases. This CDR3 contains 16 residues. Per the germline V gene, CDR1 is SGHVS and CDR2 is FQNEAQ. DNA for the CDR3: TGTGCCAGCAGCGAAACAACTCGGGGTCGGAACACTGAAGCTTTCTTT. Protein: CASSETTRGRNTEAFF.

The V and J genes are TRBV30 and TRBJ2-5; D may be TRBD2 (5 bases). The CDR3 length is 13 residues. The germline V gene has CDR1 GTSNPN and CDR2 SVGIG (reference sequence). The V end was cut by 0 bases, the J end by 3 bases, with 8 bases between. The CDR3 sequence is CAWSVRREETQYF. The CDR3 bases are TGTGCCTGGAGTGTACGGCGGGAAGAGACCCAGTACTTC.

The CDR3 nucleotides read TGTGCCAGCTCATCTCGGACTAGTCAAGAGACCCAGTACTTC. It translates to CASSSRTSQETQYF. This sequence joins TRBV18 and TRBJ2-5, with 7 bases fitting TRBD2. In germline, CDR1 is KGHSH, CDR2 LQKENI. This CDR3 is 14 amino acids long. The V and J ends lost 5 bases and 2 bases, in that order; junction bases with no gene match: 5.

CDR3 residues: CASSIGRQETQYF. The DNA of the CDR3 is TGTGCCAGTAGTATAGGTCGTCAAGAGACCCAGTACTTC. This rearrangement joins TRBV19 to TRBJ2-5; no firm D call. Trimming shortened V by 1 base and J by 2 bases, and 5 bases separated the two germline ends. The germline V gene encodes CDR1 LNHDA and CDR2 SQIVND (reference sequence). The CDR3 consists of 13 residues.

This clone was seen once. The chain carries TRBV9 and TRBJ2-7, with a weak D call TRBD2 (6 bases). Germline V lookup: CDR1 SGDLS, CDR2 YYNGEE. The CDR3 length is 14 residues. Trimming pared 4 bases from V and 3 bases from J, leaving 14 bases between. For the CDR3, the DNA is TGTGCCAGCAGCCCCACGGGACTCAACTACGAGCAGTACTTC. Its protein product is CASSPTGLNYEQYF. The full variable domain, in which reference TRBV9 and TRBJ2-7 provide the parts outside the CDR3, is DSGVTQTPKHLITATGQRVTLRCSPRSGDLSVYWYQQSLDQGLQFLIQYYNGEERAKGNILERFSAQQFPDLHSELNLSSLELGDSALYFCASSPTGLNYEQYFGPGTRLTVT.

The chain couples TRBV19 to TRBJ2-1, with 10 bases matching TRBD2. Germline V gene data show CDR1 as LNHDA and CDR2 as SQIVND (reference sequence). The CDR3 is made up of 16 amino acids. The junction had 6 bases not matched to a gene; V was cut back by 2 bases and J by 5 bases. This CDR3 reads CASSILAGVGDNEQFF. CDR3 in DNA: TGTGCCAGTAGTATACTAGCGGGAGTAGGCGACAATGAGCAGTTCTTC.

This sequence joins TRBV9 and TRBJ2-3; no definite D call. Per germline, CDR1 SGDLS and CDR2 YYNGEE. Trimming shortened V by 4 bases and J by 1 base, and 25 bases separated the two germline ends. CDR3 size: 19 residues. The CDR3: CASSHPTSQVESGTDTQYF. DNA of the CDR3: TGTGCCAGCAGCCACCCCACCTCGCAGGTCGAATCGGGCACAGATACGCAGTATTTT.

The chain is built from TRBV6-1 and TRBJ2-5; D tentatively fits TRBD1 or TRBD2 (5 bases each). CDR1 MNHNS and CDR2 SASEGT come from the germline V gene. V gave up 3 bases and J gave up 2 bases, with 10 bases separating them. This CDR3 has 14 residues. The CDR3, as DNA: TGTGCCAGCAGTGACTCGAGGGGTCAAGAGACCCAGTACTTC. Protein: CASSDSRGQETQYF.

This rearrangement joins TRBV6-5 to TRBJ2-1, with D possibly being TRBD2 (6 bases). CDR1 MNHEY and CDR2 SVGAGI come from the germline V gene. This CDR3 is built from 14 residues. V shed 9 bases and J shed 0 bases, with 12 bases lying between them. This chain's CDR3 is CASRRRDSYNEQFF. CDR3 DNA: TGTGCCAGTCGGAGGAGGGACTCCTACAATGAGCAGTTCTTC.

This clone was seen a handful of times. The chain uses TRBV28 and TRBJ1-2; no reliable D call. The CDR3 is made up of 14 amino acids. Germline CDR1 reads MDHEN; CDR2 reads SYDVKM. Trimming shortened V by 1 base and J by 4 bases, and 10 bases separated the two germline ends. This chain's CDR3 is CASSLSRQLYGYTF. Written as DNA, the CDR3 is TGTGCCAGCAGTTTATCCAGACAACTCTATGGCTACACCTTC.

The chain employs TRBV6-6 and TRBJ2-1; 11 bases are shared with TRBD1. This CDR3 is 16 amino acids long. Germline CDR1 MNHNY, CDR2 SVGAGI (reference sequence). With V trimmed by 6 bases and J by 6 bases, 10 bases remained unmatched. The CDR3, as DNA: TGTGCCAGCAGCTTATCCGGGACAGGGGGTTTCAATGAGCAGTTCTTC. Translated: CASSLSGTGGFNEQFF.

The chain recombines TRBV19 with TRBJ2-3; 8 bases are shared with TRBD1. This CDR3 has 17 amino acids. V shed 3 bases and J 2 bases; nucleotides not matched to a gene: 10. CDR1 LNHDA and CDR2 SQIVND come from the germline V gene (reference sequence). In DNA form, the CDR3 reads TGTGCCAGTAGTATTGGTATTTCAGGGGGCAACACAGATACGCAGTATTTT. Protein sequence: CASSIGISGGNTDTQYF.